The 11 T cell receptor beta chains listed next were all sequenced from one sample in a study of OX40 agonist ivuxolimab in advanced cancers. Data came from immunoSEQ multiplex PCR; TCRdb stores just in-frame clones and leaves some out. Among approximately 69,000 clones listed, about four fifths were seen once. Material: CD4+ or CD8+ T cells sorted from blood, obtained in a trial of the OX40 agonist ivuxolimab. The receptors derive from an adult with an advanced solid tumor such as melanoma, head and neck, liver or kidney cancer.

CDR3 sequence: CASSFMWDSPLHF. Here the CDR3 DNA reads TGTGCCAGCAGCTTCATGTGGGATTCACCCCTCCACTTT. This chain uses TRBV5-4 with TRBJ1-6, with D uncertain. The CDR3 has 13 amino acids. Trimming removed 2 bases at V and 8 bases at J, with 8 bases between. The germline CDR1 and CDR2 sequences are SGHNT and YYREEE (reference sequence).

The chain links TRBV5-6 to TRBJ2-1, with D tentatively TRBD1 or TRBD2 (5 bases each). The CDR3 is 16 residues long. Germline assignment: CDR1 SGHDT and CDR2 YYEEEE. V was trimmed by 3 bases and J by 0 bases, leaving 13 bases between them. The CDR3 DNA reads TGTGCCAGCAGCTCGACTCCAGGGAGCTCCTACAATGAGCAGTTCTTC. Residues: CASSSTPGSSYNEQFF.

The rearrangement uses TRBV7-3 and TRBJ1-1; a possible D gene is TRBD1 (5 bases). CDR3 length: 14 amino acids. Germline loops: CDR1 SGHTA, CDR2 FQGTGA. Trimming cost V 2 bases and J 3 bases, with 10 bases left between them. CDR3: CASSLYGDDTEAFF. The CDR3 DNA sequence: TGTGCCAGCAGCTTATATGGGGACGACACTGAAGCTTTCTTT.

In its sample, this clone was seen a few times. The chain joins TRBV7-2 to TRBJ2-4, with 8 bases lining up with TRBD1. The length of the CDR3 is 13 residues. Trimming at V came to 5 bases and at J to 9 bases, leaving 6 bases not matched to a gene. Germline V CDR1 and CDR2: SGHTA, FQGNSA. Here the CDR3 reads CASSPTTGAIQYF. In DNA form, the CDR3 reads TGTGCCAGCAGCCCGACGACAGGGGCCATTCAGTACTTC.

V usage is TRBV5-4 and J usage is TRBJ2-5; the D call may be TRBD1 or TRBD2 (5 bases each). V shed 4 bases and J shed 3 bases, with 16 bases lying between them. The CDR3 is 15 amino acids. The germline V gene has CDR1 SGHNT and CDR2 YYREEE (reference sequence). The CDR3 here is CASSSQGEGKETQYF. The DNA for the CDR3 is TGTGCCAGCAGCAGCCAGGGAGAGGGCAAAGAGACCCAGTACTTC.

The rearrangement joins TRBV10-3 to TRBJ2-4, with D uncertain. Per the germline V gene, CDR1 is ENHRY and CDR2 is SYGVKD. V was cut by 7 bases and J by 0 bases, with 10 bases left in between. The CDR3 runs 14 residues. DNA for the CDR3: TGTGCCATCACGCCTGATCTAGCCAAAAACATTCAGTACTTC. This encodes CAITPDLAKNIQYF.

The chain combines TRBV28 with TRBJ1-2; TRBD1 matches at 8 bases. This CDR3 comprises 13 residues. Germline CDR1 reads MDHEN; CDR2 reads SYDVKM. After removal of 6 bases from V and 8 bases from J, the junction contained 8 bases not matched to a gene. The CDR3 coding sequence is TGTGCCAGCAGGCTCCGGGACAGGAGGGGCTACACCTTC. Protein: CASRLRDRRGYTF.

This clone was detected a few times. This chain uses TRBV7-2 with TRBJ2-5; 10 positions agree with TRBD1. The V gene end was trimmed by 3 bases and the J gene end by 13 bases; junction bases not matched to a gene: 11. This CDR3 is 14 amino acids long. Germline CDR1 reads SGHTA; CDR2 reads FQGNSA. The CDR3: CASSLGQGPPNPYF. For the CDR3, the DNA is TGTGCCAGCAGCTTGGGACAGGGGCCTCCTAATCCGTACTTC. The full variable domain, in which reference TRBV7-2 and TRBJ2-5 provide the parts outside the CDR3, is GAGVSQSPSNKVTEKGKDVELRCDPISGHTALYWYRQSLGQGLEFLIYFQGNSAPDKSGLPSDRFSAERTGGSVSTLTIQRTQQEDSAVYLCASSLGQGPPNPYFGPGTRLLVL.

The V call is TRBV6-6, the J call TRBJ1-2; D remains ambiguous. Germline-derived CDR1 and CDR2 are MNHNY and SVGAGI (reference sequence). V was trimmed by 2 bases and J by 4 bases, leaving 14 bases between them. The CDR3 length is 15 residues. The CDR3 loop reads CASSYIQDGIYGYTF. The CDR3 nucleotides read TGTGCCAGCAGTTACATCCAGGACGGGATCTATGGCTACACCTTC.

Only a few counts were recorded for this clone. The V gene is TRBV5-4, the J gene TRBJ2-7; TRBD2 aligns across 7 bases. Trimming took 4 bases from V and 3 from J; bases not matched to a gene: 7. Per germline, CDR1 SGHNT and CDR2 YYREEE (reference sequence). This CDR3 region has 14 residues. CDR3 region: CASSGGDYRYEQYF. The DNA for the CDR3 is TGTGCCAGCAGCGGGGGGGACTACCGCTACGAGCAGTACTTC.

This clone was counted once. V gene TRBV4-1 combines with J gene TRBJ2-2; 10 nucleotides align to TRBD2. Germline assignment: CDR1 MGHRA and CDR2 YSYEKL. The trim removed 6 bases at V and 5 bases at J, leaving 3 bases unmatched. CDR3 size: 14 residues. CDR3 in DNA: TGCGCCAGCAGACTAGCGGGGATGACCGGGGAGCTGTTTTTT. This sequence encodes CASRLAGMTGELFF.